A selection of T cell receptor beta chains follows, all from one sample in a study of T cell changes during pregnancy in multiple sclerosis. The data were produced by immunoSEQ multiplex PCR, yet TCRdb's version contains in-frame clones alone and is incomplete. Of about 89,000 clones in the sample, over 85% were seen once. Sample: peripheral blood, taken after pregnancy. The receptors derive from a female donor in good health, enrolled as a control in a pregnancy study. The CDR3 runs from the conserved cysteine through the conserved F or W. The D gene is left open where the match is weak. Only part of the rows carry a size: once, few, many, or a class if the clone is expanded.

D | J | size | V | length | CDR3 | DNA
. | TRBJ2-5 | . | TRBV25-1 | 13 | CASSEFPGETQYF | TGTGCCAGCAGTGAATTCCCAGGGGAGACCCAGTACTTC
TRBD2 | TRBJ2-5 | . | TRBV4-1 | 14 | CASSLSLAEETQYF | TGCGCCAGCAGCCTTAGTCTAGCGGAAGAGACCCAGTACTTC
TRBD2 | TRBJ2-1 | once | TRBV13 | 14 | CASSLTSAYNEQFF | TGTGCCAGCAGCTTGACTAGCGCTTACAATGAGCAGTTCTTC
TRBD2 | TRBJ2-2 | . | TRBV2 | 15 | CASSTGLAGTGELFF | TGTGCCAGCAGTACGGGACTAGCGGGAACCGGGGAGCTGTTTTTT
. | TRBJ1-3 | once | TRBV9 | 13 | CASSADSGNTIYF | TGTGCCAGCAGCGCGGACAGTGGAAACACCATATATTTT
. | TRBJ1-2 | . | TRBV19 | 15 | CASSAALGQNDGYTF | TGTGCCAGTAGTGCAGCACTGGGGCAGAACGATGGCTACACCTTC
. | TRBJ2-7 | . | TRBV15 | 15 | CATSRDGNIVYEQYF | TGTGCCACCAGCAGAGATGGCAATATTGTCTACGAGCAGTACTTC
. | TRBJ2-7 | . | TRBV28 | 21 | CASSFTQGIRASPPRSYEQYF | TGTGCCAGCAGTTTTACTCAGGGGATACGGGCCTCACCACCCCGCTCATACGAGCAGTACTTC
. | TRBJ2-7 | . | TRBV6-1 | 12 | CASSPGAYEQYF | TGTGCCAGCAGTCCAGGGGCCTACGAGCAGTACTTC
TRBD2 | TRBJ2-3 | . | TRBV9 | 18 | CASSVVASGRFGTDTQYF | TGTGCCAGCAGCGTAGTGGCTAGCGGGAGGTTCGGGACAGATACGCAGTATTTT
TRBD1 | TRBJ2-1 | . | TRBV5-1 | 15 | CASSWTGTGDNEQFF | TGCGCCAGCAGCTGGACCGGGACAGGGGACAATGAGCAGTTCTTC
TRBD1 | TRBJ2-2 | . | TRBV5-6 | 15 | CASSPGQGHTGELFF | TGTGCCAGCAGCCCGGGACAGGGACACACCGGGGAGCTGTTTTTT
. | TRBJ2-3 | . | TRBV7-2 | 14 | CASSLSLGGDTQYF | TGTGCCAGCAGCTTAAGTTTAGGGGGAGATACGCAGTATTTT
TRBD2 | TRBJ2-7 | . | TRBV5-1 | 17 | CASSSGTSGAREDEQYF | TGCGCCAGCAGTTCCGGGACTAGCGGGGCGCGGGAGGACGAGCAGTACTTC
. | TRBJ2-2 | . | TRBV5-1 | 15 | CASKAGPQNTGELFF | TGCGCCAGCAAGGCAGGCCCCCAGAACACCGGGGAGCTGTTTTTT
. | TRBJ2-5 | . | TRBV5-6 | 13 | CASSPPSGETQYF | TGTGCCAGCAGCCCTCCGAGTGGAGAGACCCAGTACTTC
. | TRBJ1-3 | . | TRBV7-2 | 15 | CASSLAAGYGNTIYF | TGTGCCAGCAGCTTAGCGGCAGGGTACGGAAACACCATATATTTT
TRBD2 | TRBJ2-7 | once | TRBV5-6 | 16 | CASSLEGSGISYEQYF | TGTGCCAGCAGCTTGGAAGGTAGCGGGATCTCCTACGAGCAGTACTTC
. | TRBJ2-4 | . | TRBV9 | 14 | CASSKLLAKNIQYF | TGTGCCAGCAGCAAACTTTTAGCCAAAAACATTCAGTACTTC
TRBD1 | TRBJ2-5 | . | TRBV29-1 | 15 | CSVEDTGGAWETQYF | TGCAGCGTTGAAGACACAGGGGGCGCGTGGGAGACCCAGTACTTC
TRBD1 | TRBJ1-2 | once | TRBV28 | 14 | CASRPSGTGQGYTF | TGTGCCAGCAGGCCTTCCGGGACAGGGCAGGGCTACACCTTC
. | TRBJ1-4 | . | TRBV5-4 | 17 | CASSLDALGGGNEKLFF | TGTGCCAGCAGCTTGGATGCTCTCGGGGGAGGGAATGAAAAACTGTTTTTT
. | TRBJ2-1 | . | TRBV29-1 | 13 | CSVPKGLSNEQFF | TGCAGCGTTCCAAAGGGACTCAGCAATGAGCAGTTCTTC
. | TRBJ2-7 | . | TRBV19 | 13 | CASSIGPFREQYF | TGTGCCAGTAGTATCGGTCCTTTCCGAGAGCAGTACTTC
TRBD1 | TRBJ2-7 | . | TRBV5-6 | 14 | CASSLGDSRYEQYF | TGTGCCAGCAGCTTAGGGGACAGCAGATACGAGCAGTACTTC
TRBD1 | TRBJ2-5 | . | TRBV28 | 14 | CASKQDRGSETQYF | TGTGCCAGCAAGCAGGACAGGGGGTCTGAGACCCAGTACTTC